This passage covers 30 T cell receptor beta chains from one sample sequenced in a study of Graves' ophthalmopathy and Graves' hyperthyroidism. Researchers took RNA transcripts and amplified TCR beta CDR3 regions from them. After a first-round RT-PCR with HTBI primers, a second-round multiplex PCR was run. TCRdb used MiXCR to reprocess the multiplex PCR reads, holding one entry per CDR3 protein. This table holds over a million distinct CDR3 sequences, 35% to 40% found once. Sequencing was done on a sample of peripheral blood or thyroid tissue (not recorded which). The receptors derive from an adult man with Graves' hyperthyroidism.

This clonotype has ten or more counts. The chain combines TRBV6-5 with TRBJ1-6; the D is unclear. The length of the CDR3 is 17 residues. Germline CDR1 is MNHEY and CDR2 is SVGAGI. V lost 2 bases and J 11 bases, leaving 22 bases between the germline ends. This CDR3 is CASSYEPKQDPTAPLHF. In DNA form, the CDR3 reads TGTGCCAGCAGTTACGAGCCGAAGCAGGACCCGACGGCACCCCTCCACTTT.

This clonotype was seen repeatedly, ten times or more. The V and J genes are TRBV25-1 and TRBJ2-5, with a possible D match to TRBD2 (6 bases). Trimming cost V 6 bases and J 2 bases, with 16 bases left between them. The CDR3 runs to 15 residues. The V gene's germline CDR1 is MGHDK and CDR2 SYGVNS. For the CDR3, the DNA is TGTGCCAGCAGAAACTCTCGGGCGGGACAAGAGACCCAGTACTTC. Translation: CASRNSRAGQETQYF.

This clonotype was recorded at least ten times. The chain employs TRBV20-1 and TRBJ1-3, with D unresolved. Trimming left V 2 bases short and J 0 bases short, with 8 bases between. CDR3 length: 14 residues. Germline lookup yields CDR1 DFQATT and CDR2 SNEGSKA (reference sequence). The CDR3 spells CSARRLSSGNTIYF. CDR3 sequence (DNA): TGCAGTGCTAGACGGCTGAGCTCTGGAAACACCATATATTTT.

The chain is built from TRBV9 and TRBJ1-5; possibly TRBD1 for D (6 bases). The CDR3 consists of 15 residues. Looked up from germline, CDR1 is SGDLS and CDR2 is YYNGEE. Trimming shortened V by 6 bases and J by 1 base, and 14 bases separated the two germline ends. The CDR3 reads CASKLSRGSNQPQHF. For the CDR3, the DNA is TGTGCCAGCAAACTCTCCAGGGGCAGCAATCAGCCCCAGCATTTT.

This clonotype was seen many times. This rearrangement joins TRBV20-1 to TRBJ1-6, with no clear D. Per the germline V gene, CDR1 is DFQATT and CDR2 is SNEGSKA (reference sequence). Trimming removed 1 base from V and 8 bases from J, with 9 bases in between. This CDR3 comprises 13 residues. As DNA, the CDR3 is TGCAGTGCTAGAGGGGAGCTGGATTCACCCCTCCACTTT. It specifies CSARGELDSPLHF.

A note on this clonotype: One junction end disagrees with the germline gene, perhaps due to a read error. The chain joins TRBV10-2 to TRBJ2-7; possibly TRBD2 for D (5 bases). Germline assignment: CDR1 WSHSY and CDR2 SAAADI. This CDR3 comprises 14 residues. CDR3 in DNA: TGTGCCAGCACCCCCGGGATAGCCAAGTACGAGCAGTACTTC. It yields the protein CASTPGIAKYEQYF.

This clonotype has only a few counts. The CDR3 spells CASSQVVTSNTGELFF. CDR3 bases: TGCGCCAGCAGCCAAGTGGTGACCTCTAACACCGGGGAGCTGTTTTTT. J is TRBJ2-2 and V is TRBV4-3; no clear D. Germline CDR1 is LGHNA and CDR2 is YSLEER. Trimming pared 1 base from V and 2 bases from J, leaving 11 bases between. The CDR3 is made up of 16 amino acids.

This rearrangement joins TRBV4-3 to TRBJ1-5; 9 bases agree with TRBD1. J gave up 3 bases and V 4 bases, and 10 bases lay outside the gene matches. The CDR3 contains 17 residues. Germline V CDR1 and CDR2: LGHNA, YSLEER. The CDR3 loop reads CASSPGLDRGVNQPQHF. DNA for the CDR3: TGCGCCAGCAGCCCTGGGTTAGACAGGGGGGTCAATCAGCCCCAGCATTTT.

V is TRBV7-2 and J is TRBJ1-5; D is undetermined. V was trimmed by 7 bases and J by 5 bases, leaving 15 bases between them. The CDR3 runs 14 residues. Germline lookup yields CDR1 SGHTA and CDR2 FQGNSA. CDR3 nucleotides: TGTGCCAGCACCCAGGAAGAGGGAGATCAGCCCCAGCATTTT. Its translation: CASTQEEGDQPQHF.

The chain couples TRBV28 to TRBJ1-6; D perhaps matches TRBD1 (5 bases). This CDR3 is built from 14 residues. Germline V CDR1 and CDR2: MDHEN, SYDVKM. V was trimmed by 5 bases and J by 8 bases, leaving 13 bases between them. CDR3 nucleotide sequence: TGTGCCAGCAGTCCACCCGGGACTCATTCACCCCTCCACTTT. Amino acid sequence: CASSPPGTHSPLHF.

This clonotype was seen at least ten times. This chain joins TRBV9 and TRBJ2-2, with 15 bases identical to TRBD2. With 2 bases clipped from V and 5 bases from J, the junction kept 1 base outside the gene matches. CDR1 and CDR2 from the germline V gene are SGDLS and YYNGEE. The CDR3 length is 16 residues. The CDR3 sequence: CASSVGLAGGTGELFF. In nucleotides, the CDR3 is TGTGCCAGCAGCGTTGGACTAGCGGGGGGGACCGGGGAGCTGTTTTTT.

Details on this clonotype: This may come from a read error, since a much larger clone is one base off. The CDR3 nucleotides are TGTGCCAGCAGCCACGGGAACAGTCAGCCCCAGCATTTT. Translating gives CASSHGNSQPQHF. This chain joins TRBV6-5 and TRBJ1-5; D is ambiguous. Deletions cut 6 bases from V and 6 bases from J, with 12 bases between. The CDR3 runs 13 residues. Germline V gives CDR1 MNHEY, CDR2 SVGAGI.

In this sample, this clonotype turned up a few times. This chain links TRBV6-5 with TRBJ1-1, with D possibly TRBD1 on 5 matching bases. In germline, CDR1 is MNHEY, CDR2 SVGAGI. V dropped 6 bases and J dropped 1 base, with 15 bases sitting between them. The CDR3 has 15 amino acids. The CDR3 DNA reads as TGTGCCAGCAGGCGGACGGGACGGAAGAACACTGAAGCTTTCTTT. Translated, it gives CASRRTGRKNTEAFF.

The chain links TRBV6-2 or TRBV6-3 to TRBJ1-6; D remains ambiguous. The CDR3 sequence is 15 residues long. Germline loops: CDR1 MNHEY, CDR2 SVGEGT. The V gene lost 7 bases and the J gene lost 9 bases, with 19 bases spanning the gap. Written as DNA, the CDR3 is TGTGCCAGCACGAACCCCCCGGGCGCAGGTTCACCCCTCCACTTT. This gives the protein CASTNPPGAGSPLHF.

The gene calls are TRBV30 and TRBJ1-3; the D is unclear. Germline CDR1 GTSNPN, CDR2 SVGIG (reference sequence). Between the trimmed V and J ends, which lost 2 bases and 5 bases, there was a span of 10 bases. The CDR3 is made up of 13 amino acids. The CDR3 nucleotides are TGTGCCTGGAGTCTAGGTTACAGAAACACCATATATTTT. Protein product: CAWSLGYRNTIYF.

The chain combines TRBV29-1 with TRBJ1-1, with TRBD1 matching over 9 bases. Germline V gene lookup returns CDR1 SQVTM and CDR2 ANQGSEA. The CDR3 is 16 residues long. Trimming at V came to 8 bases and at J to 5 bases, leaving 18 bases not matched to a gene. The CDR3 DNA follows: TGCAGCTCGGGTGTGTCGGGACAGGGCAGACGGACTGAAGCTTTCTTT. Residues: CSSGVSGQGRRTEAFF.

Points on this clonotype: As the CDR3 is not closed by the conserved phenylalanine or tryptophan, this likely results from a read error. V is TRBV6-6 and J is TRBJ1-6; D gene ambiguous. The CDR3 is made up of 12 amino acids. The V and J ends lost 6 bases and 10 bases respectively, with 10 bases between them. From germline, CDR1 is MNHNY and CDR2 SVGAGI (reference sequence). The CDR3 DNA follows: TGTGCCAGCAGCCCCGGTGCATCACCCCTCCACCTT. Translation gives CASSPGASPLHL.

The CDR3 DNA reads TGCAGCGTTCATCTAGCGGGAGGACGGACCGGGGAGCTGTTTTTT. Protein product: CSVHLAGGRTGELFF. The chain is built from TRBV29-1 and TRBJ2-2; 11 bases are shared with TRBD2. Germline V lookup: CDR1 SQVTM, CDR2 ANQGSEA. The trim removed 5 bases at V and 5 bases at J, leaving 7 bases unmatched. CDR3 size: 15 residues.

J is TRBJ1-3 and V is TRBV7-2; 10 nucleotides agree with TRBD1. J lost 0 bases, V lost 1 base, and 3 bases had no gene match. This CDR3 has 17 residues. Germline V CDR1 and CDR2: SGHTA, FQGNSA. The CDR3 protein is CASSLGDRGGSGNTIYF. Written as DNA, the CDR3 is TGTGCCAGCAGCTTAGGGGACAGGGGCGGCTCTGGAAACACCATATATTTT.

Note on this clonotype: A clone one base away is much larger, so this may be a read error. The rearrangement uses TRBV7-2 and TRBJ2-5; 13 nucleotides match TRBD2. CDR1 and CDR2 from the germline V gene are SGHTA and FQGNSA. There are 16 residues in the CDR3. V trimming: 4 bases; J trimming: 5 bases; junction bases outside the gene matches: 7. This chain's CDR3 is CASSSAGLAGRETQYF. The DNA for the CDR3 is TGTGCCAGCAGCTCCGCGGGACTAGCGGGAAGGGAGACCCAGTACTTC.

There are many counts of this clonotype. The V call is TRBV7-9, the J call TRBJ2-5, with 8 positions matching TRBD2. In germline, CDR1 is SEHNR, CDR2 FQNEAQ (reference sequence). Trimming cost V 5 bases and J 2 bases; bases outside gene matches: 7. CDR3 length: 15 residues. This chain's CDR3 is CASSAKLAAQETQYF. The CDR3 DNA reads as TGTGCCAGCAGCGCCAAACTAGCGGCTCAAGAGACCCAGTACTTC.

This clonotype has just a few counts. A single base separates this from a much larger clone, so it may be a read error. This CDR3 is CASSQDWDEQYF. The CDR3 DNA sequence: TGTGCCAGCAGCCAAGATTGGGACGAGCAGTACTTC. V is TRBV14 and J is TRBJ2-7; no definite D call. CDR3 length equals 12 residues. Trimming removed 0 bases from V and 5 bases from J, with 5 bases in between. Per germline, CDR1 SGHDN and CDR2 FVKESK.

This clonotype was picked up many times. V is TRBV12-3 or TRBV12-4 and J is TRBJ1-6; D may be TRBD1 (5 bases). V shed 6 bases and J shed 9 bases, with 18 bases lying between them. The CDR3 is 15 amino acids. CDR3 protein: CASRTQGGLSSPLHF. The CDR3 DNA follows: TGTGCCAGCAGAACTCAGGGTGGTCTTTCTTCACCCCTCCACTTT.

This clonotype was counted ten times or more. V usage is TRBV10-3 and J usage is TRBJ2-7, with 8 bases matching TRBD1. Looked up from germline, CDR1 is ENHRY and CDR2 is SYGVKD. The V and J ends lost 7 bases and 0 bases, in that order; junction bases with no gene match: 5. The CDR3 length is 14 residues. The CDR3 coding sequence is TGTGCCATCACCGACAGGGGCAGCTCCTACGAGCAGTACTTC. It translates to CAITDRGSSYEQYF.

CDR3 loop: CASSSTYLPETQYF. DNA of the CDR3: TGTGCCAGCAGTTCAACATACCTGCCAGAGACCCAGTACTTC. The chain employs TRBV27 and TRBJ2-5; D gene ambiguous. V dropped 4 bases and J dropped 4 bases, with 13 bases sitting between them. CDR1 is MNHEY and CDR2 is SMNVEV in the germline V gene (reference sequence). The CDR3 sequence is 14 residues long.

This clonotype was counted ten times or more. The rearrangement uses TRBV19 and TRBJ1-1, with 7 bases fitting TRBD1. The CDR3 totals 15 residues. Germline-derived CDR1 and CDR2 are LNHDA and SQIVND (reference sequence). V lost 1 base, J lost 0 bases, and 2 bases stayed unmatched. The CDR3, as DNA: TGTGCCAGTAGTATAGGGGACAGACTGAACACTGAAGCTTTCTTT. Residues: CASSIGDRLNTEAFF.

V is TRBV12-3 or TRBV12-4 and J is TRBJ2-7; 8 bases map to TRBD1. Losses at the gene ends were 6 bases for V and 5 bases for J; bases not matched to a gene: 6. The CDR3 spans 13 residues. CDR3 nucleotide sequence: TGTGCCAGCAGGATACTGGACAGGGACGAGCAGTACTTC. It yields the protein CASRILDRDEQYF.

This clonotype has a count of ten or more. The rearrangement uses TRBV15 and TRBJ1-1, with 8 bases that match TRBD1. The V segment lost 1 base and the J segment 5 bases; nucleotides outside the gene matches: 3. The CDR3 runs 14 residues. Germline CDR1 is LNHNV and CDR2 is YYDKDF (reference sequence). CDR3 amino acids: CATSRGTGRTEAFF. The CDR3 DNA is TGTGCCACCAGCAGAGGGACAGGGCGGACTGAAGCTTTCTTT.

This clonotype was counted at least ten times. This chain connects TRBV20-1 to TRBJ2-7, with 8 bases identical to TRBD1. Trimming cost V 1 base and J 3 bases; bases outside gene matches: 5. Per the germline V gene, CDR1 is DFQATT and CDR2 is SNEGSKA (reference sequence). The CDR3 has 14 amino acids. In DNA, the CDR3 is TGCAGTGCTAGAGTCGACAGGGGATACTACGAGCAGTACTTC. Its translation: CSARVDRGYYEQYF.

There are a few counts of this clonotype. This rearrangement joins TRBV15 to TRBJ2-5, with 7 bases fitting TRBD1. V trimming: 5 bases; J trimming: 7 bases; junction bases outside the gene matches: 7. Germline values: CDR1 LNHNV, CDR2 YYDKDF (reference sequence). This CDR3 has 13 residues. CDR3 amino acids: CATSARQGPTQYF. The DNA of the CDR3 is TGTGCCACCAGCGCCCGACAGGGACCGACCCAGTACTTC.